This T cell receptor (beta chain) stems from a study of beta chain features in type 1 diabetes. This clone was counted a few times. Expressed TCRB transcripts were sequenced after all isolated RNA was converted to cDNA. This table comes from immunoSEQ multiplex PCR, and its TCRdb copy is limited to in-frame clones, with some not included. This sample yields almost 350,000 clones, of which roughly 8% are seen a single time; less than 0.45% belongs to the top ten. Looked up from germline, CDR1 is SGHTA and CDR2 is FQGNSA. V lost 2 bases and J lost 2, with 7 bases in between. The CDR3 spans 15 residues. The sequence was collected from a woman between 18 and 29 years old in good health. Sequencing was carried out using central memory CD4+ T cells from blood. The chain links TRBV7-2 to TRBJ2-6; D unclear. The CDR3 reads CASSLNHPGANVLTF. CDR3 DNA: TGTGCCAGCAGCTTAAACCACCCTGGGGCCAACGTCCTGACTTTC.